This T cell receptor beta chain was sequenced for a study of T cells in Graves' hyperthyroidism and ophthalmopathy. Overall study context: Any treatment followed the collection of peripheral blood at initial diagnosis.

Ten or more counts support this clonotype. RNA transcripts served as the template for amplifying TCR beta CDR3 regions. The study used the HTBI primer set for a first-round RT-PCR of the TCR CDR3. TCRdb re-called the multiplex PCR reads with MiXCR, one entry per CDR3 protein. This sample has some 500,000 distinct CDR3 sequences; about an eighth occur once, and the top ten carry over 15%. For Graves' hyperthyroidism to be stable, ophthalmopathy could not progress within 18 months. Germline assignment: CDR1 GTSNPN and CDR2 SVGIG (reference sequence). V was pared by 5 bases and J by 3 bases, with 22 bases between. CDR3 length equals 16 residues.

The sequence was obtained from a woman younger than 30 with Graves' hyperthyroidism. The sequencing sample was made of blood. The gene calls are TRBV30 and TRBJ1-2; no reliable D call. The CDR3 sequence: CAWDTIFGSGDYGYTF. The CDR3, as DNA: TGTGCCTGGGATACAATTTTCGGGTCGGGCGACTATGGCTACACCTTC.